Shown below are 30 T cell receptor beta chains from a single sample sequenced in a study of cytomegalovirus exposure and HLA in healthy donors. The study ran its PCR with 60 Vbeta and 13 Jbeta primers. Produced via immunoSEQ multiplex PCR; TCRdb's table is partial and in-frame only. Across approximately 110,000 clones, the top ten clones capture about 0.59% of the sample. The sample consisted of PBMCs. The receptors here all came from a man aged 45-60 years in good health and CMV-seronegative.

The chain has TRBV27 and TRBJ1-5; 7 bases line up with TRBD1. Germline lookup yields CDR1 MNHEY and CDR2 SMNVEV (reference sequence). With V trimmed by 6 bases and J by 4 bases, 9 bases remained unmatched. The CDR3 contains 15 residues. The CDR3 bases are TGTGCCAGCAGGGAAAGGGGGCGGATAAATCAGCCCCAGCATTTT. Translated: CASRERGRINQPQHF.

This rearrangement joins TRBV6-1 to TRBJ1-2; TRBD1 matches at 9 bases. V shed 4 bases, J shed 4 bases, and the junction held 1 base outside the gene matches. This CDR3 is 13 amino acids long. Germline assignment: CDR1 MNHNS and CDR2 SASEGT. The chain's CDR3 is CASSGGQGYGYTF. The CDR3 DNA is TGTGCCAGCAGTGGGGGACAGGGCTATGGCTACACCTTC.

The CDR3 region is CASSLPNRGQDTEAFF. DNA of the CDR3: TGTGCCAGCAGCTTACCGAACAGGGGGCAGGACACTGAAGCTTTCTTT. The rearrangement links TRBV5-4 to TRBJ1-1, with TRBD1 matching over 9 bases. Germline CDR1 reads SGHNT; CDR2 reads YYREEE (reference sequence). This CDR3 is 16 amino acids long. The V and J ends lost 2 bases and 3 bases, in that order; junction bases with no gene match: 8.

The chain links TRBV30 to TRBJ2-3, with 9 bases matching TRBD2. Germline V CDR1 and CDR2: GTSNPN, SVGIG (reference sequence). V was pared by 3 bases and J by 3 bases, with 7 bases of the junction left unmatched. This CDR3 comprises 15 residues. The CDR3, as DNA: TGTGCCTGGAGATGGCTAGCGGGAACGACAGATACGCAGTATTTT. This sequence encodes CAWRWLAGTTDTQYF.

The chain combines TRBV29-1 with TRBJ1-2; possibly TRBD1 for D (5 bases). V gave up 6 bases and J gave up 3 bases, with 11 bases separating them. The CDR3 totals 12 residues. Per the germline V gene, CDR1 is SQVTM and CDR2 is ANQGSEA. CDR3 nucleotide sequence: TGCAGCGTAGAACAAGGGGACTATGGCTACACCTTC. It is translated as CSVEQGDYGYTF.

The chain links TRBV7-6 to TRBJ1-2; 8 nucleotides align to TRBD1. V shed 5 bases, J shed 4 bases, and the junction held 3 bases outside the gene matches. The CDR3 runs 13 residues. Germline lookup yields CDR1 SGHVS and CDR2 FNYEAQ. CDR3 protein: CASSIGQGYGYTF. The DNA for the CDR3 is TGTGCCAGCAGCATTGGACAGGGCTATGGCTACACCTTC.

The chain joins TRBV27 to TRBJ2-7; 13 bases agree with TRBD2. The CDR3 loop spans 15 amino acids. Per the germline V gene, CDR1 is MNHEY and CDR2 is SMNVEV (reference sequence). Trimming cost V 6 bases and J 5 bases; bases outside gene matches: 7. Here the CDR3 DNA reads TGTGCCAGCAGAATCGGACTAGCGGGAGTAGACGAGCAGTACTTC. Its translation is CASRIGLAGVDEQYF.

The gene calls are TRBV19 and TRBJ1-3; D possibly corresponds to TRBD1 (5 bases). This CDR3 is built from 16 residues. The germline gives CDR1 LNHDA, CDR2 SQIVND (reference sequence). V was trimmed by 6 bases and J by 1 base, leaving 16 bases between them. The DNA for the CDR3 is TGTGCCAGTAGCACCCCAGGGATCCGTTCTGGAAACACCATATATTTT. As protein: CASSTPGIRSGNTIYF.

The J gene is TRBJ2-3, the V gene TRBV6-6, with D maybe TRBD1 (5 bases). The CDR3 has 14 residues. Germline values: CDR1 MNHNY, CDR2 SVGAGI (reference sequence). V lost 7 bases and J 3 bases, leaving 14 bases between the germline ends. CDR3 sequence: CASKPHDRTDTQYF. The CDR3 coding sequence is TGTGCCAGCAAACCTCATGACAGAACAGATACGCAGTATTTT.

This rearrangement joins TRBV9 to TRBJ2-1; 7 bases are a match to TRBD2. The CDR3 contains 15 residues. Per germline, CDR1 SGDLS and CDR2 YYNGEE. V was pared by 3 bases and J by 0 bases, with 3 bases of the junction left unmatched. CDR3 loop: CASSGGTNSYNEQFF. The CDR3 DNA reads TGTGCCAGCAGCGGTGGGACTAACTCCTACAATGAGCAGTTCTTC.

This chain uses TRBV13 with TRBJ2-2; 9 nucleotides match TRBD2. V gave up 7 bases and J gave up 2 bases; unmatched junction bases: 8. Germline CDR1 PRHDT, CDR2 FYEKMQ (reference sequence). The CDR3 has 16 amino acids. Written as DNA, the CDR3 is TGTGCCAGCACATTTGAGACTAGCGGAAACACCGGGGAGCTGTTTTTT. This sequence encodes CASTFETSGNTGELFF.

The chain has TRBV28 and TRBJ1-5, with 9 nucleotides matching TRBD1. After removal of 6 bases from V and 9 bases from J, the junction contained 9 bases not matched to a gene. The CDR3 totals 14 residues. Germline V gene data show CDR1 as MDHEN and CDR2 as SYDVKM. CDR3: CASRPGQGSGPQHF. The CDR3 DNA follows: TGTGCCAGCAGACCGGGACAGGGATCTGGGCCCCAGCATTTT.

The CDR3 sequence: CASSEETPGAFF. CDR3 nucleotide sequence: TGTGCCAGCAGTGAAGAGACACCAGGAGCTTTCTTT. The chain joins TRBV2 to TRBJ1-1; D uncertain. The germline V gene has CDR1 SNHLY and CDR2 FYNNEI. The CDR3 spans 12 residues. The V end lost 1 base, the J end lost 10 bases, and 10 bases lay between the germline ends. The whole variable domain, remainder taken from reference TRBV2 and TRBJ1-1, is EPEVTQTPSHQVTQMGQEVILRCVPISNHLYFYWYRQILGQKVEFLVSFYNNEISEKSEIFDDQFSVERPDGSNFTLKIRSTKLEDSAMYFCASSEETPGAFFGQGTRLTVV.

The V and J genes are TRBV2 and TRBJ1-5, with 8 bases that match TRBD1. This CDR3 is 15 amino acids long. CDR1 and CDR2 (germline): SNHLY, FYNNEI. Germline trimming cut 6 bases from V and 1 base from J; bases unmatched to any gene: 5. Here the CDR3 DNA reads TGTGCCAGCAGCCCTGGACAGGGCAGCAATCAGCCCCAGCATTTT. Translating it yields CASSPGQGSNQPQHF.

J is TRBJ1-5 and V is TRBV2; 9 positions agree with TRBD1. With 6 bases clipped from V and 3 bases from J, the junction kept 3 bases outside the gene matches. This CDR3 region has 14 residues. Per the germline V gene, CDR1 is SNHLY and CDR2 is FYNNEI. The CDR3 DNA reads as TGTGCCAGCAGCGGGACAGGGCCCAATCAGCCCCAGCATTTT. Translating gives CASSGTGPNQPQHF. Based on the CDR3 plus reference TRBV2 and TRBJ1-5, the full variable domain is EPEVTQTPSHQVTQMGQEVILRCVPISNHLYFYWYRQILGQKVEFLVSFYNNEISEKSEIFDDQFSVERPDGSNFTLKIRSTKLEDSAMYFCASSGTGPNQPQHFGDGTRLSIL.

The rearrangement links TRBV30 to TRBJ2-1, with a tentative D call TRBD2 (6 bases). The CDR3 covers 16 residues. Trimming took off 0 bases at V and 9 bases at J, with 21 bases between the two ends. Germline CDR1 reads GTSNPN; CDR2 reads SVGIG (reference sequence). CDR3 in DNA: TGTGCCTGGAGTGTTTTAAGGGAGGCCCGCGCCGGTGAGCAGTTCTTC. This sequence encodes CAWSVLREARAGEQFF.

The chain has TRBV12-5 and TRBJ2-5, with D tentatively TRBD1 (5 bases). In germline, CDR1 is LGHNT, CDR2 FRNRAP. V lost 5 bases to trimming and J lost 5 bases, with 12 bases between them. This CDR3 spans 13 amino acids. CDR3 residues: CASGDSAVETQYF. The CDR3 DNA follows: TGTGCTAGTGGTGACAGTGCCGTTGAGACCCAGTACTTC.

This sequence joins TRBV5-4 and TRBJ2-2; the D is unclear. This CDR3 is built from 17 residues. The germline CDR1 and CDR2 sequences are SGHNT and YYREEE (reference sequence). V dropped 2 bases and J dropped 0 bases, with 14 bases sitting between them. This chain's CDR3 is CASSFGFSIANTGELFF. The CDR3 bases are TGTGCCAGCAGCTTCGGGTTTTCAATCGCGAACACCGGGGAGCTGTTTTTT.

The chain uses TRBV6-5 and TRBJ2-3; D remains ambiguous. Trimming pared 2 bases from V and 3 bases from J, leaving 9 bases between. The germline V gene encodes CDR1 MNHEY and CDR2 SVGAGI. CDR3 length: 14 residues. CDR3 in DNA: TGTGCCAGCAGTTACCTTCCTAAGACAGATACGCAGTATTTT. The encoded protein is CASSYLPKTDTQYF.

The rearrangement links TRBV5-1 to TRBJ2-3; D might be TRBD2 (5 bases). Trimming took off 5 bases at V and 2 bases at J, with 18 bases between the two ends. The V gene's germline CDR1 is SGHRS and CDR2 YFSETQ. This CDR3 spans 16 amino acids. The CDR3 nucleotides are TGCGCCAGCAGAAGAGGGCCACACTCATACACAGATACGCAGTATTTT. Its translation is CASRRGPHSYTDTQYF.

This chain connects TRBV15 to TRBJ2-7; perhaps TRBD1 as D (9 bases). The germline V and J ends were trimmed by 5 bases and 2 bases, with 16 bases remaining between them. The CDR3 spans 15 residues. The germline V gene has CDR1 LNHNV and CDR2 YYDKDF (reference sequence). This CDR3 is CATSRGGTGTYEQYF. DNA of the CDR3: TGTGCCACCAGCCGGGGGGGGACAGGGACCTACGAGCAGTACTTC. The entire variable domain, with the rest obtained from reference TRBV15 and TRBJ2-7, is as follows: DAMVIQNPRYQVTQFGKPVTLSCSQTLNHNVMYWYQQKSSQAPKLLFHYYDKDFNNEADTPDNFQSRRPNTSFCFLDIRSPGLGDTAMYLCATSRGGTGTYEQYFGPGTRLTVT.

The rearrangement joins TRBV7-8 to TRBJ2-7; maybe TRBD2 (6 bases). CDR1 and CDR2 (germline): SGHVS, FQNEAQ. Trimming stripped 5 bases from V and 7 bases from J, with 12 bases between. This CDR3 has 12 amino acids. CDR3 amino acids: CASSAGPGEQYF. CDR3 sequence (DNA): TGTGCCAGCAGCGCGGGACCTGGGGAGCAGTACTTC. The full variable domain, completed using reference TRBV7-8 and TRBJ2-7, is GAGVSQSPRYKVAKRGQDVALRCDPISGHVSLFWYQQALGQGPEFLTYFQNEAQLDKSGLPSDRFFAERPEGSVSTLKIQRTQQEDSAVYLCASSAGPGEQYFGPGTRLTVT.

This chain joins TRBV7-2 and TRBJ1-2; unclear D gene. Germline V gene data show CDR1 as SGHTA and CDR2 as FQGNSA. Trimming took 4 bases from V and 7 from J, leaving 22 bases between them. This CDR3 spans 16 amino acids. DNA of the CDR3: TGTGCCAGCAGCTCGAAGTCCCAAAACCTAGGAGGTGGCTACACCTTC. Translation gives CASSSKSQNLGGGYTF.

This chain joins TRBV7-2 and TRBJ2-5; 9 bases agree with TRBD2. Unmatched junction bases numbered 12, after V lost 5 bases and J lost 5 bases. CDR3 length: 16 amino acids. Germline V gene lookup returns CDR1 SGHTA and CDR2 FQGNSA. The CDR3 region is CASSPRVAGVGETQYF. CDR3 coding DNA: TGTGCCAGCAGCCCTCGGGTAGCGGGAGTAGGTGAGACCCAGTACTTC.

This rearrangement joins TRBV5-4 to TRBJ1-2; D possibly corresponds to TRBD1 (6 bases). CDR1 and CDR2 (germline): SGHNT, YYREEE (reference sequence). The CDR3 sequence is 13 residues long. The V and J ends lost 0 bases and 4 bases respectively, with 7 bases between them. Written as DNA, the CDR3 is TGTGCCAGCAGCTTGGAGACAGGCTATGGCTACACCTTC. Amino acid sequence: CASSLETGYGYTF.

The genes are TRBV9 and TRBJ2-7, with 8 bases lining up with TRBD1. Germline V gene data show CDR1 as SGDLS and CDR2 as YYNGEE. The V segment lost 3 bases and the J segment 6 bases; nucleotides outside the gene matches: 5. This CDR3 is built from 13 residues. CDR3: CASSARQGTEQYF. CDR3 DNA: TGTGCCAGCAGCGCCAGACAGGGGACCGAGCAGTACTTC.

The CDR3 DNA is TGCAGCGGGGGGCAGGGGAAGACCCAGTACTTC. Protein product: CSGGQGKTQYF. This rearrangement joins TRBV29-1 to TRBJ2-5; perhaps TRBD1 as D (6 bases). The CDR3 spans 11 residues. V gave up 7 bases and J gave up 6 bases, with 12 bases separating them. Germline CDR1 SQVTM, CDR2 ANQGSEA.

The chain employs TRBV18 and TRBJ2-7; tentatively, D is TRBD1 (6 bases). The V gene lost 3 bases and the J gene lost 7 bases, with 16 bases spanning the gap. The CDR3 consists of 14 residues. From germline, CDR1 is KGHSH and CDR2 LQKENI. The chain's CDR3 is CASSPPTGTPEQYF. The CDR3 DNA reads as TGTGCCAGCTCACCCCCAACCGGGACACCAGAGCAGTACTTC.

The rearrangement uses TRBV11-1 and TRBJ2-1; D perhaps matches TRBD2 (5 bases). The V and J ends lost 8 bases and 0 bases respectively, with 5 bases between them. CDR1 is SGHAT and CDR2 is FQDESV in the germline V gene (reference sequence). CDR3 length: 12 amino acids. Here the CDR3 DNA reads TGTGCCAGCGGAGGCTCCTACAATGAGCAGTTCTTC. Protein sequence: CASGGSYNEQFF.

J is TRBJ1-6 and V is TRBV6-5; no clear D. CDR1 and CDR2 from the germline V gene are MNHEY and SVGAGI. This CDR3 comprises 13 residues. The V and J ends lost 7 bases and 9 bases respectively, with 13 bases between them. This CDR3 reads CASTVNQVSPLHF. The CDR3, as DNA: TGTGCCAGCACAGTTAATCAGGTTTCACCCCTCCACTTT.